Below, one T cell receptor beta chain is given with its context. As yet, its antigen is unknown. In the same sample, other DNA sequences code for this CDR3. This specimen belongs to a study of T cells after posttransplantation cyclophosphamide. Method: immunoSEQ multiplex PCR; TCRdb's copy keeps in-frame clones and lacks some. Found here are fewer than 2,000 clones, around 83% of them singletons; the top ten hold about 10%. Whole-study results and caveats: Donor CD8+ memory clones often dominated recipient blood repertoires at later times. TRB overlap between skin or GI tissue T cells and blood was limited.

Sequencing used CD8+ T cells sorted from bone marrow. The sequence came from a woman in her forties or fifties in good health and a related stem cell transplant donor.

Written as DNA, the CDR3 is TGTGCCAGCAGCAACAGGGGAAAGTACAACTATGGCTACACCTTC. Translation: CASSNRGKYNYGYTF. The V gene is TRBV27, the J gene TRBJ1-2; 7 nucleotides line up with TRBD1. The germline V gene has CDR1 MNHEY and CDR2 SMNVEV (reference sequence). This CDR3 is 15 amino acids long. The ends lost 6 bases at V and 2 bases at J; junction bases unmatched: 9.